This T cell receptor (beta chain) stems from a study of CD8+ T cells in alopecia areata. For the study at large: At a dose of 5 to 10 mg twice daily, oral tofacitinib was given to treated patients. Findings of the study overall: Higher clonality than in normal scalp was seen in lesional scalp, especially alopecia totalis/universalis.

The CDR3 loop spans 16 amino acids. Germline assignment: CDR1 SNHLY and CDR2 FYNNEI. Trimming pared 1 base from V and 0 bases from J, leaving 12 bases between. A remark on this clone: Its antigen is unknown.

Investigators isolated RNA and reverse transcribed it into cDNA to act as the sequencing template. Assay: immunoSEQ multiplex PCR; the TCRdb copy retains only in-frame clones and omits some. The table lists about 130,000 clones, 58% of them singletons, with under 6.5% in the top ten. PBMCs yielded sorted CD4+ and CD8+ T cells. The source is a human donor with alopecia areata. The chain employs TRBV2 and TRBJ1-1, with unresolved D. The sequenced sample was CD4+ T cells sorted from blood, obtained at week 0. In nucleotides, the CDR3 is TGTGCCAGCAGTGAAGGGCAGACCCTCATGAACACTGAAGCTTTCTTT. As protein: CASSEGQTLMNTEAFF.